These 19 T cell receptor beta chains were all obtained from the same sample, sequenced in a study of graft-versus-host responses after intestinal transplantation. Sequencing was performed with immunoSEQ multiplex PCR; in TCRdb, only in-frame clones are kept and a portion is missing. In the table there are around 50,000 clones, about 90% of which are singletons. Source: PBMCs, taken 26 days after transplant. The receptors here all came from a human patient who received an intestinal transplant, so some T cells may come from the graft donor.

This rearrangement joins TRBV6-6 to TRBJ2-7, with a possible D match to TRBD2 (5 bases). CDR1 is MNHNY and CDR2 is SVGAGI in the germline V gene (reference sequence). The CDR3 loop spans 14 amino acids. The V gene lost 5 bases and the J gene lost 7 bases, with 18 bases spanning the gap. CDR3 sequence: CASSRDSALGEQYV. The CDR3 DNA reads TGTGCCAGCAGTCGGGATTCCGCCCTGGGTGAGCAGTACGTC.

This sequence joins TRBV6-1 and TRBJ2-7; 10 bases align to TRBD1. Germline CDR1 reads MNHNS; CDR2 reads SASEGT. J gave up 2 bases and V 6 bases, and 4 bases lay outside the gene matches. This CDR3 region has 14 residues. The CDR3, as DNA: TGTGCCAGCAGGGGGACAGGGGACGCCTACGAGCAGTACTTC. This encodes CASRGTGDAYEQYF.

The V gene is TRBV9, the J gene TRBJ2-2; 7 nucleotides align to TRBD1. The CDR3 is 14 amino acids. Looked up from germline, CDR1 is SGDLS and CDR2 is YYNGEE. The V segment lost 2 bases and the J segment 3 bases; nucleotides outside the gene matches: 1. The CDR3 loop is CASSVGTDTGELFF. CDR3 in DNA: TGTGCCAGCAGCGTCGGGACAGACACCGGGGAGCTGTTTTTT. The full variable domain, in which reference TRBV9 and TRBJ2-2 provide the parts outside the CDR3, is DSGVTQTPKHLITATGQRVTLRCSPRSGDLSVYWYQQSLDQGLQFLIQYYNGEERAKGNILERFSAQQFPDLHSELNLSSLELGDSALYFCASSVGTDTGELFFGEGSRLTVL.

J is TRBJ2-1 and V is TRBV7-9; D is unclear. Germline values: CDR1 SEHNR, CDR2 FQNEAQ (reference sequence). CDR3 length: 10 amino acids. Between the trimmed V and J ends, which lost 5 bases and 7 bases, there was a span of 3 bases. CDR3 amino acids: CASSTNEQFF. DNA of the CDR3: TGTGCCAGCAGCACAAATGAGCAGTTCTTC.

J is TRBJ1-6 and V is TRBV9; the D gene is possibly TRBD1 (5 bases). The CDR3 runs 14 residues. V was pared by 0 bases and J by 11 bases, with 12 bases between. Germline assignment: CDR1 SGDLS and CDR2 YYNGEE. In DNA, the CDR3 is TGTGCCAGCAGCGTAGTATCAGGGATGCCACCCCTCCACTTT. Translating it yields CASSVVSGMPPLHF.

This clone occurred once. The chain is built from TRBV28 and TRBJ1-2; D remains ambiguous. The CDR3 is 13 amino acids. The germline V and J ends were trimmed by 6 bases and 4 bases, with 12 bases remaining between them. Germline V gives CDR1 MDHEN, CDR2 SYDVKM. The CDR3 here is CASRDTVTYGYTF. In DNA form, the CDR3 reads TGTGCCAGCAGAGACACCGTCACCTATGGCTACACCTTC.

A few counts support this clone. J is TRBJ1-1 and V is TRBV19; the match to TRBD1 covers 8 bases. After removal of 10 bases from V and 4 bases from J, the junction contained 8 bases not matched to a gene. Germline CDR1 is LNHDA and CDR2 is SQIVND (reference sequence). This CDR3 contains 13 residues. This CDR3 reads CATDWTGSTEAFF. DNA of the CDR3: TGTGCCACCGACTGGACAGGGAGCACTGAAGCTTTCTTT.

The CDR3 loop is CASSSVNTEAFF. The CDR3 DNA reads TGTGCCAGCAGCTCGGTGAACACTGAAGCTTTCTTT. This chain links TRBV5-6 with TRBJ1-1; no firm D call. Germline V lookup: CDR1 SGHDT, CDR2 YYEEEE. This CDR3 contains 12 residues. Trimming shortened V by 3 bases and J by 0 bases, and 3 bases separated the two germline ends.

V gene TRBV9 combines with J gene TRBJ1-2; D gene unclear. CDR1 is SGDLS and CDR2 is YYNGEE in the germline V gene. The CDR3 totals 13 residues. The germline V and J ends were trimmed by 2 bases and 4 bases, with 9 bases remaining between them. In DNA, the CDR3 is TGTGCCAGCAGCGTTCGAGCCGGCTATGGCTACACCTTC. Its protein product is CASSVRAGYGYTF.

This rearrangement joins TRBV7-8 to TRBJ1-1; no clear D gene. Looked up from germline, CDR1 is SGHVS and CDR2 is FQNEAQ. Trimming pared 7 bases from V and 1 base from J, leaving 10 bases between. The CDR3 runs to 13 residues. The CDR3 loop is CASTLARNTEAFF. CDR3 nucleotides: TGTGCCAGCACCCTTGCGAGGAACACTGAAGCTTTCTTT. The whole variable domain, remainder taken from reference TRBV7-8 and TRBJ1-1, is GAGVSQSPRYKVAKRGQDVALRCDPISGHVSLFWYQQALGQGPEFLTYFQNEAQLDKSGLPSDRFFAERPEGSVSTLKIQRTQQEDSAVYLCASTLARNTEAFFGQGTRLTVV.

The rearrangement uses TRBV27 and TRBJ2-6; no reliable D call. The CDR3 extends over 14 amino acids. In germline, CDR1 is MNHEY, CDR2 SMNVEV (reference sequence). Trimming pared 6 bases from V and 0 bases from J, leaving 6 bases between. The CDR3 loop is CASRQISGANVLTF. In nucleotides, the CDR3 is TGTGCCAGCAGGCAGATCTCTGGGGCCAACGTCCTGACTTTC.

The V call is TRBV6-5, the J call TRBJ2-4; maybe TRBD2 (7 bases). Germline values: CDR1 MNHEY, CDR2 SVGAGI. Between the trimmed V and J ends, which lost 5 bases and 5 bases, there was a span of 13 bases. This CDR3 has 14 amino acids. CDR3 sequence reads: CASSKPGGENIQYF. DNA for the CDR3: TGTGCCAGCAGTAAGCCGGGGGGCGAAAACATTCAGTACTTC.

This rearrangement joins TRBV6-5 to TRBJ2-1, with D possibly TRBD2 on 6 matching bases. Trimming took 3 bases from V and 7 from J, leaving 19 bases between them. CDR3 length equals 16 residues. Germline assignment: CDR1 MNHEY and CDR2 SVGAGI. CDR3 in amino acids: CASSYFGSRGLNEQFF. The CDR3 nucleotides are TGTGCCAGCAGTTATTTCGGTAGCCGGGGACTGAATGAGCAGTTCTTC.

J is TRBJ2-3 and V is TRBV4-1; maybe TRBD2 (6 bases). From germline, CDR1 is MGHRA and CDR2 YSYEKL. This CDR3 has 16 amino acids. V was trimmed by 4 bases and J by 6 bases, leaving 20 bases between them. DNA for the CDR3: TGCGCCAGCAGCCCACCCGGAGGGTCCGGGGAGGATACGCAGTATTTT. Amino acid sequence: CASSPPGGSGEDTQYF.

This chain links TRBV27 with TRBJ2-1, with 8 bases matching TRBD2. The V and J ends lost 5 bases and 3 bases, in that order; junction bases with no gene match: 9. The CDR3 consists of 16 residues. CDR1 is MNHEY and CDR2 is SMNVEV in the germline V gene (reference sequence). The CDR3 bases are TGTGCCAGCAGTATGGCGGGAGGCCCCCACTACAATGAGCAGTTCTTC. Its protein is CASSMAGGPHYNEQFF.

The chain carries TRBV4-1 and TRBJ2-3; 11 bases are a match to TRBD2. Germline lookup yields CDR1 MGHRA and CDR2 YSYEKL. This CDR3 comprises 17 residues. The V and J ends lost 1 base and 5 bases, in that order; junction bases with no gene match: 8. CDR3 nucleotide sequence: TGCGCCAGCAGCCAAGTAATACTAGCGGGAGATAAAGATACGCAGTATTTT. This sequence encodes CASSQVILAGDKDTQYF.

This chain connects TRBV27 to TRBJ2-1; 12 bases agree with TRBD2. V gave up 2 bases and J gave up 7 bases; unmatched junction bases: 6. The germline gives CDR1 MNHEY, CDR2 SMNVEV (reference sequence). The CDR3 runs 16 residues. The CDR3 is CASSLGTSGSRNEQFF. CDR3 in DNA: TGTGCCAGCAGTTTAGGGACTAGCGGGTCGAGGAATGAGCAGTTCTTC.

The CDR3 is CASSPLEGGRETQYF. The CDR3 coding sequence is TGTGCCAGCTCACCACTTGAGGGGGGGCGTGAGACCCAGTACTTC. The chain is built from TRBV18 and TRBJ2-5; D possibly corresponds to TRBD2 (7 bases). Trimming removed 1 base at V and 5 bases at J, with 14 bases between. Germline CDR1 KGHSH, CDR2 LQKENI. This CDR3 comprises 15 residues.

The chain combines TRBV4-2 with TRBJ2-1; 7 bases align to TRBD1. Germline V gene lookup returns CDR1 LGHNA and CDR2 YNFKEQ. Trimming removed 11 bases from V and 16 bases from J; junction bases left unmatched: 20. This CDR3 spans 13 amino acids. CDR3 amino acids: CASRGGRTGVTFF. The CDR3 coding sequence is TGTGCCTCCCGAGGGGGCCGGACCGGGGTGACATTCTTC.